This is a list of T cell receptor beta chains from one sample in a study of T cell repertoires in cytomegalovirus infection. Each CDR3 protein gets one entry after TCRdb re-called the reads with MiXCR. The table shows about 190,000 distinct CDR3 sequences, with roughly 28% occurring only once. Material for sequencing was PBMCs. The receptors shown here come from a human donor in good health (CMV status not recorded). Some clones in this sample may be carry-over from other donors' samples. Both conserved end residues are trimmed from each CDR3. The D gene is left open where the match is weak. The size field is filled for only some rows; it gives once, few, many or a size class.

clone size	V gene	D gene	J gene	CDR3 protein
.	TRBV5-1	.	TRBJ1-3	AFFGNTIY
few	TRBV7-8	TRBD1	TRBJ2-5	ALSSGTGRGETQY
few	TRBV2	TRBD1	TRBJ1-1	ASSAGTGWTEAF
once	TRBV20-1	.	TRBJ2-1	SAGRGATSYNEQF
.	TRBV12-3/TRBV12-4	.	TRBJ1-3	ASSLAAGTGNTIY
few	TRBV11-2	TRBD1	TRBJ2-7	ASSFVGGTDEQY
few	TRBV6-1	TRBD2	TRBJ2-2	ATGTSGGQDAELF
.	TRBV5-1	.	TRBJ1-5	ASSLDVHQPQH
.	TRBV6-2/TRBV6-3	TRBD1	TRBJ1-1	ASISTGRTEAF
.	TRBV2	TRBD1	TRBJ2-3	ASRRDRGLGGTDTQY
.	TRBV2	.	TRBJ2-5	ASSHPRGLLSTQY
few	TRBV18	.	TRBJ1-5	ASSQGRNSNQPQH
.	TRBV6-2/TRBV6-3	.	TRBJ1-1	ASSRAGSGTEAF
.	TRBV4-1	TRBD2	TRBJ2-7	ASRYASGGASSSYEQY
.	TRBV20-1	.	TRBJ2-7	SARRAQGDEQY
few	TRBV5-7	.	TRBJ2-7	ASSLCYLDKGYPYEQY
many	TRBV12-3/TRBV12-4	TRBD1	TRBJ1-1	ASSSLRTGGYTEAF
.	TRBV20-1	.	TRBJ2-3	SARPRKVIRADTQY
.	TRBV12-3/TRBV12-4	.	TRBJ2-6	ASRPGSSGANVLT
.	TRBV12-3/TRBV12-4	TRBD1	TRBJ1-5	ASSSGTVANQPQH
.	TRBV19	.	TRBJ1-5	ASSISRGGNQPQH
many	TRBV7-2	TRBD1	TRBJ1-1	ASSLQGASTEAF
.	TRBV10-3	.	TRBJ1-1	AISQTSAEAF
few	TRBV6-2/TRBV6-3	.	TRBJ1-2	ASSDRRVTSYGYT
many	TRBV7-2	.	TRBJ1-2	ASSPPHGYT
.	TRBV7-6	.	TRBJ2-2	ASSLAGGSSGELF
few	TRBV12-5	.	TRBJ1-5	ASTSGAWGNQPQH
.	TRBV11-2	TRBD1	TRBJ2-5	ASSLVSDRGVETQY
.	TRBV2	.	TRBJ1-2	ASLRTSTDIAVYT
few	TRBV12-3/TRBV12-4	.	TRBJ1-1	ASRETLANTEAF
few	TRBV6-8	TRBD1	TRBJ2-2	ASSRRARGLGGELF
.	TRBV20-1	TRBD2	TRBJ2-2	SAAGGGTGELF
.	TRBV11-2	TRBD2	TRBJ2-2	ASSFESAGVTGELF
few	TRBV28	.	TRBJ2-1	ATRGGNEQF
few	TRBV7-2	.	TRBJ1-3	ASSLDQGNTIY
many	TRBV20-1	TRBD1	TRBJ2-7	SAETGQGYEQY
.	TRBV23-1	.	TRBJ1-1	ASPEWGGTEAF
few	TRBV7-3	.	TRBJ2-1	ASSSTAGQHNEQF
few	TRBV11-2	TRBD1	TRBJ1-5	ASSTRQGQPQH
.	TRBV5-1	.	TRBJ1-1	ASSLGHPNTEAF
few	TRBV29-1	.	TRBJ2-7	SVFGDTDYEQY
few	TRBV7-3	TRBD2	TRBJ2-1	ASSLVTGGENEQF
.	TRBV20-1	.	TRBJ1-6	SAREVAGNSPLH
.	TRBV10-2	TRBD2	TRBJ2-7	ASSALAASYEQY
.	TRBV12-3/TRBV12-4	.	TRBJ2-1	ASRGIAATYNEQF
few	TRBV11-2	TRBD2	TRBJ2-1	ASSLSQRGNEQF
.	TRBV12-3/TRBV12-4	.	TRBJ1-2	ASSLGGFGSGYT
.	TRBV2	TRBD1	TRBJ2-4	ASSDREVDWNIQY
few	TRBV7-2	.	TRBJ1-1	ASSLDRRGVATEAF
.	TRBV6-2/TRBV6-3	TRBD1	TRBJ1-1	ASNDRVNTEAF
.	TRBV29-1	.	TRBJ1-2	SVGDGDYGYT
.	TRBV11-2	.	TRBJ1-2	ASSFGSANYGYT